This record looks at one T cell receptor (beta chain) sequence and its context. These data come from a study of control samples from healthy donors and cancer patients. V lost 6 bases and J 4 bases, leaving 13 bases between the germline ends. The germline V gene has CDR1 SNHLY and CDR2 FYNNEI. This CDR3 spans 14 amino acids. Profiled with immunoSEQ multiplex PCR; TCRdb holds only in-frame clones, not every one. Among around 80,000 clones, roughly 88% were seen once, and the ten largest hold 5% to 7%. The receptor was isolated from a woman aged 45-65 years in good health. The rearrangement links TRBV2 to TRBJ1-5, with D possibly matching TRBD1 (5 bases). Sequenced: blood. In nucleotides, the CDR3 is TGTGCCAGCAGAATTCGGGGCTTTAATCAGCCCCAGCATTTT. This translates into CASRIRGFNQPQHF.